What follows describes a single T cell receptor beta chain. Its antigen is currently unknown. These data belong to a study of blood T cells in healthy people across ages. Whole-study results and caveats: Estimates of diversity drawn from one million T cells were considered underestimates. Expanded clonotype shifts may have been confounded, as the donors had an unknown CMV status. Long-lived and aged donors differed, with more naive CD4+ cells and higher diversity in the long-lived.

It was 8 to 10 milliliters of peripheral blood that were drawn from each donor. The authors ran a second PCR of 7 to 11 cycles using a sample-barcoded 5' primer and a J-beta primer mix. One entry per CDR3 protein, called by TCRdb with MiXCR from the 5' RACE reads. The repertoire holds about 1.7 million distinct CDR3 sequences, with under 30% as singletons. CDR3 length: 15 amino acids. Per germline, CDR1 MGHRA and CDR2 YSYEKL. V shed 4 bases and J 6 bases; nucleotides not matched to a gene: 10. This clonotype was obtained from a woman aged 25 to 39 in good health. Sequenced sample: blood. The chain is built from TRBV4-1 and TRBJ2-3; 7 bases agree with TRBD2. The CDR3 sequence: CASSRLAGDVDTQYF. In DNA, the CDR3 is TGCGCCAGCAGCCGGCTGGCGGGGGATGTGGATACGCAGTATTTT.